The rows below give T cell receptor beta chains drawn from one sample of a study of blood T cell repertoires in COVID-19. Sequencing was performed with immunoSEQ multiplex PCR; in TCRdb, only in-frame clones are kept and a portion is missing. This sample has some 130,000 clones, with around nine tenths found just once. Input material: PBMCs or T cells enriched from blood (not recorded which). These receptors were obtained from a woman aged 45-59 years who had recovered from COVID-19. Both conserved end residues are trimmed from each CDR3. The order of the fields is CDR3 protein, J gene, V gene.

ASSGRSRVSTDTQY TRBJ2-3 TRBV7-6
ASSQGRLAGGSTDTQY TRBJ2-3 TRBV4-1
ASRPSRGITYNEQF TRBJ2-1 TRBV27
ASSFIERGYT TRBJ1-2 TRBV11-2
ASSDDRGRTYEQY TRBJ2-7 TRBV2
ASSQDNTRSYNSPLH TRBJ1-6 TRBV4-1
ASSQDLTYTEAF TRBJ1-1 TRBV14
ASTLGGGNQPQH TRBJ1-5 TRBV19
ASSQGQGIGEKLF TRBJ1-4 TRBV4-1
AISESAPTDTQY TRBJ2-3 TRBV10-3
ASSEELAGGGELF TRBJ2-2 TRBV2
ASSWGQPKEKLF TRBJ1-4 TRBV5-1
ASSLRASGGYNEQF TRBJ2-1 TRBV7-3
ASSPEALAGSEQF TRBJ2-1 TRBV5-1
ASSLPGQGTYEQY TRBJ2-7 TRBV28
ASSEGDFEAF TRBJ1-1 TRBV6-1
ASSLGDRGWMQF TRBJ2-1 TRBV7-2
ASSLDFFWDRASSGANVLT TRBJ2-6 TRBV7-8
ASSRDRGRTVEAF TRBJ1-1 TRBV27
ATSSVTENYGYT TRBJ1-2 TRBV15
ASSQESIALNTIY TRBJ1-3 TRBV4-1
ASSFGQGATFNSPLH TRBJ1-6 TRBV11-2
ASSLGGMDYGYT TRBJ1-2 TRBV7-9
ASSYGTGGRNTGELF TRBJ2-2 TRBV6-2/TRBV6-3